The rows below give T cell receptor beta chains drawn from one sample of a study of vaccination effects on CD4 cells after COVID-19. Method: immunoSEQ multiplex PCR; TCRdb's copy keeps in-frame clones and lacks some. The repertoire holds 40,000 to 50,000 clones, with 65% to 80% as singletons. What these receptors recognize is not known. Sequencing used CD4+ T cells from PBMCs cultured without peptide, obtained after COVID-19 vaccination. The receptor source for this set is a human donor who received a COVID-19 vaccine. Both conserved end residues are part of each CDR3. Fields, in order: V gene, D gene, clone size, J gene, CDR3 protein. A D gene is named only where the DNA matches it firmly. Clone size is given for some rows only: seen once, a few or many times, or a class if the clone is expanded.

TRBV6-4,.,.,TRBJ1-4,CASSQVGTAGEKLFF
TRBV7-8,TRBD2,few,TRBJ2-3,CASSLGLAGAADTQYF
TRBV3-1/TRBV3-2,.,.,TRBJ2-7,CASSHPQGSYEQYF
TRBV27,TRBD1,few,TRBJ1-2,CASSFLGGGGYTF
TRBV9,TRBD2,.,TRBJ2-3,CASSVGTSRGTDTQYF
TRBV25-1,.,.,TRBJ2-7,CASSAPTRFEQYF
TRBV3-1/TRBV3-2,.,.,TRBJ2-5,CASSFLTGREETQYF
TRBV7-9,.,.,TRBJ2-7,CASSRGRGDSYEQYF
TRBV6-1,.,once,TRBJ2-5,CASSERRGRGGETQYF
TRBV21-1,.,.,TRBJ2-3,CASSSRLEPTDTQYF
TRBV15,.,once,TRBJ2-7,CATSRQSGSSYEQYF
TRBV5-1,TRBD2,medium-sized,TRBJ2-7,CASSQDSYSGGLYEQYF
TRBV14,.,.,TRBJ2-3,CASSPHRDYSTDTQYF
TRBV7-9,.,.,TRBJ1-1,CASSWAANTEAFF
TRBV28,.,few,TRBJ1-4,CASSLRATNEKLFF
TRBV29-1,.,.,TRBJ1-1,CSARETRGSEAFF
TRBV2,TRBD1,.,TRBJ2-7,CASSLQGAYYEQYF
TRBV11-2,.,.,TRBJ2-3,CASSPGTTQYF
TRBV5-1,TRBD1,.,TRBJ2-1,CASRSTGDYNEQFF
TRBV19,.,few,TRBJ2-2,CASSTRAPRELFF
TRBV5-1,.,few,TRBJ2-1,CASSLGGARVGNEQFF
TRBV5-4,.,.,TRBJ1-4,CASSPSGGLVTNEKLFF
TRBV18,TRBD1,once,TRBJ1-4,CASSPPGQHNEKLFF
TRBV18,TRBD1,once,TRBJ1-5,CASSQTGGDNQPQHF
TRBV6-1,TRBD2,once,TRBJ2-7,CASSEAAGAGVYEQYF
TRBV29-1,TRBD1,.,TRBJ1-1,CSVVKGADTEAFF
TRBV18,.,.,TRBJ2-7,CASSPPGRSYEQYF
TRBV10-2,TRBD2,.,TRBJ2-3,CASSQSAGGRTDTQYF
TRBV6-1,.,.,TRBJ2-3,CASSTRTVKTDTQYF
TRBV21-1,.,.,TRBJ2-1,CASSKLAGEYNEQFF
TRBV2,.,.,TRBJ2-1,CASSDRTLTLSYNEQFF
TRBV5-1,TRBD2,.,TRBJ2-5,CASSLEIAGGTQYF
TRBV24-1,.,.,TRBJ1-1,CATSDSPQGARTEAFF
TRBV19,.,once,TRBJ2-7,CASSRGTTYEQYF
TRBV19,.,.,TRBJ2-3,CASSDSGSTDTQYF
TRBV6-6,.,.,TRBJ1-2,CASSSQNYGYTF
TRBV11-2,.,once,TRBJ2-3,CASSLERSGTDTQYF
TRBV10-3,.,.,TRBJ2-2,CAISENRDPTGELFF
TRBV25-1,TRBD1,.,TRBJ2-7,CASSAGTGGNEQYF
TRBV14,.,few,TRBJ1-3,CASSQGEGAGNTIYF
TRBV5-6,TRBD1,.,TRBJ1-6,CASSAIQGQGASSPLHF
TRBV30,TRBD1,once,TRBJ1-2,CAWSGGQGSYGYTF
TRBV2,.,.,TRBJ1-6,CASKGVNNSPLHF
TRBV7-7,TRBD1,.,TRBJ1-1,CASSKLNRQGARGMNTEAFF
TRBV7-9,.,few,TRBJ1-4,CASSPRSGTNNENVLF
TRBV10-3,.,.,TRBJ1-5,CAISEVEVNQPQHF
TRBV11-2,TRBD2,.,TRBJ2-5,CASSLTSGRRETQYF